Listed below are T cell receptor beta chains from one sample, sequenced in a study of blood T cell repertoires in COVID-19. The method was immunoSEQ multiplex PCR; TCRdb's version includes in-frame clones alone and lacks a portion of them. This table holds 35,000 to 50,000 clones, 65% to 80% found once. Sequencing was performed on peripheral blood. These receptor sequences come from a man older than 75 with acute or convalescent COVID-19. CDR3s leave out the opening cysteine and the closing phenylalanine or tryptophan.

V: TRBV4-2
J: TRBJ2-3
CDR3: ASSQAAGATDTQY

V: TRBV27
J: TRBJ2-3
CDR3: ASSHGRGIGVDTQY

V: TRBV18
J: TRBJ1-1
CDR3: ASSAPGVRKGTEAF

V: TRBV2
J: TRBJ2-7
CDR3: ASRASDREQY

V: TRBV18
J: TRBJ1-2
CDR3: ASSPGQGGNYGYT

V: TRBV9
J: TRBJ2-3
CDR3: ASSPSQTSGSGYADTQY

V: TRBV24-1
J: TRBJ2-1
CDR3: ATSDPREERSEQF

V: TRBV5-1
J: TRBJ2-5
CDR3: ASSPAETQY

V: TRBV10-3
J: TRBJ2-7
CDR3: AIQGTGVEQY

V: TRBV6-1
J: TRBJ2-7
CDR3: ASSAQGYDRGGAYEQY

V: TRBV2
J: TRBJ2-1
CDR3: ASLADRSDNEQF

V: TRBV18
J: TRBJ2-1
CDR3: ASSPQTSGSGNNEQF

V: TRBV4-1
J: TRBJ2-2
CDR3: ASSPRTVSNTGELF

V: TRBV5-1
J: TRBJ1-3
CDR3: ASSLAGQLGGNTIY

V: TRBV12-3/TRBV12-4
J: TRBJ1-2
CDR3: ASSLTGRNT

V: TRBV11-2
J: TRBJ2-3
CDR3: ASSLVGGSGSADTQY

V: TRBV9
J: TRBJ2-7
CDR3: ASSTGGANGYEQY

V: TRBV14
J: TRBJ2-7
CDR3: ASSQDEALPYEQY

V: TRBV6-1
J: TRBJ1-3
CDR3: ASSEALRLPGNTIY

V: TRBV4-1
J: TRBJ1-1
CDR3: ASSSPGQGYTEAF

V: TRBV18
J: TRBJ1-5
CDR3: ASSPGGDQPQH

V: TRBV2
J: TRBJ2-7
CDR3: ASREKEQY